This TCR beta chain was recorded in a study of blood T cell repertoires in COVID-19. Looking at the study overall: Collection of acute and convalescent COVID-19 samples took place in the United States, Italy and Spain. T cells, B-cell-depleted T cells, or PBMCs provided the cDNA or gDNA that served as material.

Original handling: Reference gene primer amplification yielded estimated nucleated cell counts. Only in-frame clones appear in the TCRdb table, and some are missing; sequencing was by immunoSEQ multiplex PCR. D and trimming come from the DNA, and the V and J calls and clone size come from that table. The sample has around 250,000 clones, 70% to 90% seen once. The length of the CDR3 is 14 residues. The germline V and J ends were trimmed by 5 bases and 7 bases, with 14 bases remaining between them. CDR1 and CDR2 (germline): MDHEN, SYDVKM. The origin of this receptor is a man aged 55 to 70 with acute or convalescent COVID-19. Sequencing was done on a sample of peripheral blood. This sequence joins TRBV28 and TRBJ1-4; possible D gene TRBD1, 5 bases. CDR3 sequence (DNA): TGTGCCAGCAGTAATCATAGGGGTTCTGAAAAACTGTTTTTT. This encodes CASSNHRGSEKLFF.